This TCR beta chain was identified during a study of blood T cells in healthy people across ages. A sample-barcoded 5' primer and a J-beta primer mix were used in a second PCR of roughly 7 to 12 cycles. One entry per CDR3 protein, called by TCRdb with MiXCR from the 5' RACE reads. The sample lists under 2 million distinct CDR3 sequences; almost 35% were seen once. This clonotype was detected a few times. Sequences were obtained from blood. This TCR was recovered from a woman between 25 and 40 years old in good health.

The CDR3 nucleotides read TGTGCCAGCAGTTACTCGAGCCCCTCGGGGCAGTACTTC. It encodes CASSYSSPSGQYF. The chain recombines TRBV6-2 or TRBV6-3 with TRBJ2-7; no firm D call. Trimming pared 0 bases from V and 9 bases from J, leaving 12 bases between. The CDR3 loop spans 13 amino acids. CDR1 is MNHEY and CDR2 is SVGEGT in the germline V gene.